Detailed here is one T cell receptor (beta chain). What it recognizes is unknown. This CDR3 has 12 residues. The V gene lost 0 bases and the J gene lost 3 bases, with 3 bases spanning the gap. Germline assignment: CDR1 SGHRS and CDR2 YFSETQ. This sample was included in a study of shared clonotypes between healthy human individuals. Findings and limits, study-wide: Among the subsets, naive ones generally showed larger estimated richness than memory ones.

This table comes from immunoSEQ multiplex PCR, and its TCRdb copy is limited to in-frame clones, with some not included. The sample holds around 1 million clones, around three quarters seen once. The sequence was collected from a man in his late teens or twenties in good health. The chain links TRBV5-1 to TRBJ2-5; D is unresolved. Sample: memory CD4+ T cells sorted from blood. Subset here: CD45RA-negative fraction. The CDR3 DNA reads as TGCGCCAGCAGCTTGGAGAAAGAGACCCAGTACTTC. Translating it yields CASSLEKETQYF.